The rows below give T cell receptor beta chains drawn from one sample of a study of cytomegalovirus exposure and HLA in healthy donors. Profiled with immunoSEQ multiplex PCR; TCRdb holds only in-frame clones, not every one. The table lists around 170,000 clones, around 80% of them singletons, with approximately 6.8% in the top ten. The sequenced material came from PBMCs. All receptors come from a woman between 35 and 50 years old in good health and CMV-seropositive. CDR3s include the opening cysteine and the closing phenylalanine or tryptophan. D genes are given only for firm matches. Only part of the rows carry a size: once, few, many, or a class if the clone is expanded.

V	J	D	size	CDR3	DNA
TRBV18	TRBJ2-5	TRBD1	few	CASSLKSRAYGTVQETQYF	TGTGCCAGCTCACTCAAAAGCAGAGCGTACGGGACAGTCCAAGAGACCCAGTACTTC
TRBV28	TRBJ1-2	.	.	CASSPPSGIYGYTF	TGTGCCAGCAGTCCTCCCTCGGGAATCTATGGCTACACCTTC
TRBV19	TRBJ2-5	TRBD2	.	CASSHGLAGWETQYF	TGTGCCAGTAGCCACGGGCTAGCGGGGTGGGAGACCCAGTACTTC
TRBV9	TRBJ1-2	TRBD1	once	CASSIGTGGSYGYTF	TGTGCCAGCAGCATTGGGACAGGGGGGTCCTATGGCTACACCTTC
TRBV29-1	TRBJ1-1	TRBD1	.	CSVGGGGIGTGAEAFF	TGCAGCGTCGGCGGGGGGGGCATTGGGACAGGGGCTGAAGCTTTCTTT
TRBV29-1	TRBJ2-3	.	once	CSVAGGGANTQYF	TGCAGCGTTGCCGGAGGCGGGGCGAATACGCAGTATTTT
TRBV5-1	TRBJ1-1	.	few	CASSSATQVGTEAFF	TGCGCCAGCAGCTCGGCAACCCAGGTCGGCACTGAAGCTTTCTTT
TRBV5-1	TRBJ1-1	TRBD1	.	CASSSTTGGTEAFF	TGCGCCAGCAGCTCGACGACAGGGGGCACTGAAGCTTTCTTT
TRBV18	TRBJ2-5	.	.	CASSLVGLSQETQYF	TGTGCCAGCTCACTTGTGGGCCTCTCACAAGAGACCCAGTACTTC
TRBV5-1	TRBJ2-1	TRBD1	.	CASSSWGRGGDEQFF	TGCGCCAGCAGCTCCTGGGGGCGAGGGGGCGATGAGCAGTTCTTC